The clone carrying this T cell receptor (beta chain) has a handful of counts. As yet, its antigen is unknown. TCRdb itself ran the RT-PCR reads through MiXCR, one entry per CDR3 protein. The data hold hundreds of thousands of distinct CDR3 sequences, with roughly 15% observed a single time. The source of the sample is a study of response to subunit inactivated influenza vaccine. Whole-study findings and limits: There was a suggestion from the authors that each seasonal influenza vaccination recruits few new T cells.

The germline CDR1 and CDR2 sequences are MNHEY and SVGAGI. The trim removed 4 bases at V and 5 bases at J, leaving 6 bases unmatched. The CDR3 totals 14 residues. The sample was PBMCs from blood, taken 14 to 15 days before vaccination. The V call is TRBV6-5, the J call TRBJ2-5, with 8 bases aligning to TRBD1. The TCR originated in a man in his fifties or sixties who received an inactivated influenza vaccine. The CDR3, as DNA: TGTGCCAGCAGTTTCAGGGGGCTGGGGGAGACCCAGTACTTC. Its protein product is CASSFRGLGETQYF.